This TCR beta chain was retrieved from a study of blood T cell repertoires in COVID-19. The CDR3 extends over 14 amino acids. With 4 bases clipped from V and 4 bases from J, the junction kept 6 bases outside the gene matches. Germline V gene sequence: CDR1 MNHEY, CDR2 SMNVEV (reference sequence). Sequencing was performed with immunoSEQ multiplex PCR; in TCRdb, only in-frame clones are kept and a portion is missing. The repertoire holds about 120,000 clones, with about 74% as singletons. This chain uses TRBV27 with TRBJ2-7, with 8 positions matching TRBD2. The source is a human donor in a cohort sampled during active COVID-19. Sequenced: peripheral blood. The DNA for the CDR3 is TGTGCCAGCAGTTCGGGACTAGTTCTTTACGAGCAGTACTTC. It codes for CASSSGLVLYEQYF.